This TCR beta chain was identified in a study of CD8+CD57+ T cells in acquired aplastic anemia. Study findings and constraints: Patients and healthy controls showed no significant CD8+ Simpson's diversity difference.

Profiling that covered TCR beta VDJ and CDR3 relied on genomic DNA as its template. TCRdb reanalysed the reads using MiXCR and keeps one entry per CDR3 protein. The data contain approximately 220,000 distinct CDR3 sequences, roughly 50% of them singletons. Whoever was chosen for sequencing had shown CD8+CD57+ cell expansion by flow cytometry. Notes on this clonotype: What it recognizes is unknown. At one end, the junction sequence differs from germline, possibly due to a read error.

This sequence was found in a human donor with aplastic anemia. Sequenced sample: sorted CD4+, CD8+, or CD8+CD57+ T cells (not recorded which) from PBMCs.

The CDR3 sequence: CVSSVGTGDNSPIHF. DNA for the CDR3: TGCGTCAGCAGCGTGGGGACAGGGGATAATTCACCCATCCACTTT. The J gene is TRBJ1-6, the V gene TRBV7-9; 10 bases match TRBD1. Germline CDR1 SEHNR, CDR2 FQNEAQ (reference sequence). The CDR3 is made up of 15 amino acids.